Reported below is one T cell receptor beta chain. The sample belongs to a study of blood T cell repertoires in COVID-19. Study-wide background: Sites across the United States, Italy and Spain contributed samples from acute and convalescent COVID-19. PBMCs, B-cell-depleted T cells, or T cells were the source of the cDNA or gDNA that made up the material.

The CDR3 is 15 amino acids. Authors' processing steps: Counts of nucleated cells, estimated from reference gene primer amplification, were obtained. Libraries were prepared by immunoSEQ multiplex PCR; TCRdb keeps only in-frame clonotypes and omits some of them. D and trimming were read from the DNA, whereas the V and J calls and clone size are those reported in that table. The data show around 19,000 clones, about 90% seen once. The specimen was peripheral blood. The genes are TRBV21-1 and TRBJ1-4; the D call in the table, TRBD1, was not verified against the DNA. TRBV21-1 is described as a pseudogene. The TCR was taken from a man between 65 and 85 years old with active COVID-19. The CDR3 is CASSTRDRGREKLFF. The CDR3 nucleotides read TGTGCCAGCAGCACCAGGGACAGGGGGCGTGAAAAACTGTTTTTT.